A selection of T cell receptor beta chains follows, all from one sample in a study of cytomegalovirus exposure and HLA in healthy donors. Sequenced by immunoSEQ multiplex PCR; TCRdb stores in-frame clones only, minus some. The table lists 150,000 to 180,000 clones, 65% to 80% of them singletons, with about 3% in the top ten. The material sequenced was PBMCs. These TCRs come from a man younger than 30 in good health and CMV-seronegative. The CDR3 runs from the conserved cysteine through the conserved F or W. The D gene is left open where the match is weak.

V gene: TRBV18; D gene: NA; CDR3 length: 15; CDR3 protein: CASSPASQPNTEAFF
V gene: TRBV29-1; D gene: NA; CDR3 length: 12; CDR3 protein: CSVERANTEAFF
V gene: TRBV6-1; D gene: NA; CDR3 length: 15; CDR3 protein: CASSEAGPVTAPLHF
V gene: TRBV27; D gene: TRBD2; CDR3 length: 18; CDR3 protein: CASSSLTSGGRKQETQYF
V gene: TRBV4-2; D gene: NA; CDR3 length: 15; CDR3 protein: CASSPLRGSTDTQYF
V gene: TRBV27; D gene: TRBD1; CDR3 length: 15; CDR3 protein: CASSRTGRNTGELFF
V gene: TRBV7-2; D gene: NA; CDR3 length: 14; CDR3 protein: CASSRGGFNYGYTF
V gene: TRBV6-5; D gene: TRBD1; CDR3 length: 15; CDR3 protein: CASSYGQGGSYGYTF
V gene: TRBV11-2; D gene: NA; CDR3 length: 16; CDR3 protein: CASSPGAGLLTGELFF
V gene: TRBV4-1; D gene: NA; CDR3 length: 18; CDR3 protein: CASSQGGWLVAVPGELFF
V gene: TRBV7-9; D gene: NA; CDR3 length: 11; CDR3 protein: CASSLAGEQFF